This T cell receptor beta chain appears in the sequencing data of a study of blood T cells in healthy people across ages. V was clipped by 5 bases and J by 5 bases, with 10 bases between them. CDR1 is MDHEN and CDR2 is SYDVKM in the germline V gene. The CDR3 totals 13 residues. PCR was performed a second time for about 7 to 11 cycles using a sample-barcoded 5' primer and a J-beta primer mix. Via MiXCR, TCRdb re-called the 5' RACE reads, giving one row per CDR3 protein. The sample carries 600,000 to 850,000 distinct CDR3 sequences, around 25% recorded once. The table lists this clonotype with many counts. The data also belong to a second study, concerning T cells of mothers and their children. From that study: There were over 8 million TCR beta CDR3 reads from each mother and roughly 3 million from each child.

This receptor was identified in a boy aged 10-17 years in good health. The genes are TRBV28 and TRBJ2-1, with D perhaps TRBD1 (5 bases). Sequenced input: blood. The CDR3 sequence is CASSDDRNNEQFF. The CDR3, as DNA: TGTGCCAGCAGTGACGACAGAAACAATGAGCAGTTCTTC.